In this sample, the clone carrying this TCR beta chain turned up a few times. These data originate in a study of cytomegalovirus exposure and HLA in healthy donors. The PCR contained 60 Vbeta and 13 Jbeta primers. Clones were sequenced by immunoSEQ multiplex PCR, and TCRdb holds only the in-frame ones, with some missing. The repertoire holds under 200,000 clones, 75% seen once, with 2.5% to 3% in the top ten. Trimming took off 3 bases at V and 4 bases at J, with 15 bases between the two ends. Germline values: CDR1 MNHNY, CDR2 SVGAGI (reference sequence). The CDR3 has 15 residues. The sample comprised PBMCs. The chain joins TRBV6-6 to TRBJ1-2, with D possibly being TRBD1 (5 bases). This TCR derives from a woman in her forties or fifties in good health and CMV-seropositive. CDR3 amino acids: CASSYTGTLFYGYTF. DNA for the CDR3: TGTGCCAGCAGTTATACAGGAACCCTATTCTATGGCTACACCTTC.